Below, one TCR beta chain is given with its context. As yet, its antigen is unknown. Generated by immunoSEQ multiplex PCR, the TCRdb table keeps only in-frame clones and is missing some. The data show tens of thousands of clones, 86% seen once. V shed 1 base and J 5 bases; nucleotides not matched to a gene: 4. Germline V gene lookup returns CDR1 GTSNPN and CDR2 SVGIG (reference sequence). The CDR3 totals 14 residues. The sample originates from a study of OX40 agonist ivuxolimab in advanced cancers. Study-level background: Participants averaged 60 years of age (range roughly 23 to 79) and were less than 85% male. Participants could have had prior anti-PD-1, anti-PD-L1 or anti-CTLA-4 therapy, and roughly 39% had some.

Findings and caveats of the study: Fewer expanded clones were found on average in CD4+ than in CD8+ T cells.

V and J are TRBV30 and TRBJ2-7; 11 positions agree with TRBD1. The sample in question was CD4+ or CD8+ T cells sorted from blood, obtained in a trial of the OX40 agonist ivuxolimab. This clonotype was sampled from an adult with an advanced solid tumor such as melanoma, head and neck, liver or kidney cancer. The CDR3 DNA follows: TGTGCCTGGAGTGCGGGACAGGGGGTCGACGAGCAGTACTTC. Its translation: CAWSAGQGVDEQYF.